This paragraph covers one TCR beta chain sequence. Its matching antigen is unknown. With 60 Vbeta and 13 Jbeta primers, the PCR was carried out. Method: immunoSEQ multiplex PCR; TCRdb's copy keeps in-frame clones and lacks some. Of a few hundred thousand clones detected, more than 80% appear once; the ten largest clones hold about 3%. V was shortened by 0 bases and J by 7 bases, with 8 bases between the two germline ends. The CDR3 spans 13 residues. From germline, CDR1 is SGHNT and CDR2 YYREEE (reference sequence). The sample comes from a study of cytomegalovirus exposure and HLA in healthy donors. Whole-study findings and limits: What a later analysis reportedly showed was that an Asian-associated ancestry cluster had fewer N-insertions than the 666-donor mean. In the analysis, some V segments, TRBV6-2 and TRBV6-3 included, were excluded as indistinguishable. Later genetic work tied a missense DCLRE1C variant to beta-chain V and J trimming. Accounts indicate the classifier identified cytomegalovirus status with strong specificity and sensitivity.

This sequence originates from a man under 40 in good health and CMV-seronegative. The V and J genes are TRBV5-4 and TRBJ2-1; D gene unclear. Sequenced input: PBMCs. CDR3 nucleotides: TGTGCCAGCAGCTTGGGGCTTCAGAATGAGCAGTTCTTC. Amino acids: CASSLGLQNEQFF.